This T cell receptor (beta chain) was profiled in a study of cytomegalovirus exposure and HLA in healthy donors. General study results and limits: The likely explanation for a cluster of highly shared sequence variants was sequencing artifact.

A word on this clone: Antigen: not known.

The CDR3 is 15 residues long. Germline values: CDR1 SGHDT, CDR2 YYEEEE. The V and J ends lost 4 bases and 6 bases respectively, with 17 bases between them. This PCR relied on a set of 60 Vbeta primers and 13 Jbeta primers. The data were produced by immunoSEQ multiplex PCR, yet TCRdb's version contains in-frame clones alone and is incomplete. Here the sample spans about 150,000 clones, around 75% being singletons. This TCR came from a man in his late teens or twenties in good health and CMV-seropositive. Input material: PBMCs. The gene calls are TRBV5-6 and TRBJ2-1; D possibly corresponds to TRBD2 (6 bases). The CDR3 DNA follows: TGTGCCAGCAGCGCCCAAAGACTAGGAACCAATGAGCAGTTCTTC. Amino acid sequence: CASSAQRLGTNEQFF. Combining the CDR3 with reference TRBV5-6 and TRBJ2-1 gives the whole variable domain DAGVTQSPTHLIKTRGQQVTLRCSPKSGHDTVSWYQQALGQGPQFIFQYYEEEERQRGNFPDRFSGHQFPNYSSELNVNALLLGDSALYLCASSAQRLGTNEQFFGPGTRLTVL.